The clone carrying this TCR beta chain was counted a single time. PCR was performed using 60 Vbeta and 13 Jbeta primers. The method was immunoSEQ multiplex PCR; TCRdb's version includes in-frame clones alone and lacks a portion of them. This sample carries about 210,000 clones, over 75% of them seen once, and the ten largest clones take roughly 1.9%. This entry belongs to a study of cytomegalovirus exposure and HLA in healthy donors. The germline V and J ends were trimmed by 0 bases and 0 bases, with 8 bases remaining between them. The germline V gene encodes CDR1 MNHEY and CDR2 SVGAGI. The CDR3 contains 16 residues.

Material: PBMCs. The genes are TRBV6-5 and TRBJ1-4; the D is unclear. This receptor was obtained from a male donor in good health and CMV-seronegative. The CDR3 nucleotides read TGTGCCAGCAGTTACTCCACAGATGCAACTAATGAAAAACTGTTTTTT. This encodes CASSYSTDATNEKLFF.